The 8 T cell receptor beta chains in this list originate from one sample, sequenced in a study of shared clonotypes between healthy human individuals. Profiled with immunoSEQ multiplex PCR; TCRdb holds only in-frame clones, not every one. The sample lists 1,400,000 or so clones; just under 99% were seen once. Source material: naive CD4+ T cells sorted from blood. Subset indicated: CD45RA+ positively selected. The receptors come from a man aged 25 to 45 in good health.

The V and J genes are TRBV27 and TRBJ1-1; D is unclear. The CDR3 runs 14 residues. V lost 5 bases and J lost 4, with 14 bases in between. The germline CDR1 and CDR2 sequences are MNHEY and SMNVEV (reference sequence). This CDR3 reads CASSRADRGTEAFF. DNA for the CDR3: TGTGCCAGCAGTAGGGCGGATCGGGGCACTGAAGCTTTCTTT.

The CDR3 region is CASSPALEQYF. CDR3 bases: TGTGCCAGCAGCCCGGCTTTAGAGCAGTACTTC. V gene TRBV7-9 combines with J gene TRBJ2-7; D unresolved. Germline loops: CDR1 SEHNR, CDR2 FQNEAQ (reference sequence). V was trimmed by 5 bases and J by 7 bases, leaving 9 bases between them. The CDR3 runs to 11 residues.

This clone was observed a handful of times. This CDR3 is also generated by other DNA sequences in the sample. V and J are TRBV6-5 and TRBJ2-7; D is unclear. Trimming shortened V by 2 bases and J by 3 bases, and 2 bases separated the two germline ends. Germline V lookup: CDR1 MNHEY, CDR2 SVGAGI. The CDR3 has 11 residues. CDR3 protein: CASSYLYEQYF. As DNA, the CDR3 is TGTGCCAGCAGTTACCTCTACGAGCAGTACTTC.

This clone was counted a single time. Here the CDR3 DNA reads TGCACCAGCAGGGCTAGAGGGAGGCACGGGGGGGACAATGAGCAGTTCTTC. Its translation: CTSRARGRHGGDNEQFF. J is TRBJ2-1 and V is TRBV1; no DNA check was done on the table's D call, TRBD2. TRBV1 is listed as a pseudogene. The CDR3 is made up of 17 amino acids.

The rearrangement uses TRBV18 and TRBJ2-2; 14 positions agree with TRBD2. Looked up from germline, CDR1 is KGHSH and CDR2 is LQKENI. The CDR3 runs 15 residues. The V and J ends lost 4 bases and 6 bases, in that order; junction bases with no gene match: 1. The CDR3 region is CASSQGLAGAGELFF. CDR3 in DNA: TGTGCCAGCTCACAGGGACTAGCGGGAGCCGGGGAGCTGTTTTTT.

This clone was seen a single time. The V and J genes are TRBV18 and TRBJ2-3; TRBD2 matches 7 bases. Germline CDR1 is KGHSH and CDR2 is LQKENI. V lost 4 bases, J lost 1 base, and 5 bases stayed unmatched. The CDR3 is 15 amino acids. The CDR3 DNA follows: TGTGCCAGCTCACTTAGCGGGCCAGGCACAGATACGCAGTATTTT. It specifies CASSLSGPGTDTQYF. Full variable domain (rest looked up from reference TRBV18 and TRBJ2-3): NAGVMQNPRHLVRRRGQEARLRCSPMKGHSHVYWYRQLPEEGLKFMVYLQKENIIDESGMPKERFSAEFPKEGPSILRIQQVVRGDSAAYFCASSLSGPGTDTQYFGPGTRLTVL.

The chain carries TRBV28 and TRBJ1-5; D perhaps matches TRBD1 (6 bases). The V and J ends lost 7 bases and 0 bases respectively, with 16 bases between them. The CDR3 has 16 residues. Germline values: CDR1 MDHEN, CDR2 SYDVKM. CDR3 nucleotides: TGTGCCAGCACCCAAGGGGGGTACGATAGCAATCAGCCCCAGCATTTT. Translated: CASTQGGYDSNQPQHF. Looking up the rest from reference TRBV28 and TRBJ1-5 gives the full variable domain: DVKVTQSSRYLVKRTGEKVFLECVQDMDHENMFWYRQDPGLGLRLIYFSYDVKMKEKGDIPEGYSVSREKKERFSLILESASTNQTSMYLCASTQGGYDSNQPQHFGDGTRLSIL.

V gene TRBV5-1 combines with J gene TRBJ2-7, with a weak D call TRBD1 (6 bases). Germline CDR1 is SGHRS and CDR2 is YFSETQ. V was trimmed by 3 bases and J by 0 bases, leaving 10 bases between them. This CDR3 has 14 residues. Here the CDR3 reads CASSSPQGSYEQYF. CDR3 DNA: TGCGCCAGCAGCTCCCCACAGGGCTCCTACGAGCAGTACTTC.